One and the same sample provided the 10 T cell receptor beta chains below, sequenced in a study of CD8+ T cells in alopecia areata. Reverse transcription of extracted RNA yielded cDNA, which provided the sequencing template. Sequenced by immunoSEQ multiplex PCR; TCRdb stores in-frame clones only, minus some. This repertoire shows roughly 140,000 clones, approximately 51% found once; its top ten account for less than 1%. Source: CD4+ T cells sorted from blood, taken at week 0. The receptors derive from a human donor with alopecia areata.

This rearrangement joins TRBV15 to TRBJ1-2; no clear D. The CDR3 runs to 12 residues. V was pared by 0 bases and J by 7 bases, with 6 bases between. Germline CDR1 reads LNHNV; CDR2 reads YYDKDF (reference sequence). The CDR3 loop reads CATSRDLTGYTF. CDR3 bases: TGTGCCACCAGCAGAGATTTAACTGGCTACACCTTC. The whole variable domain, filled in from reference TRBV15 and TRBJ1-2, reads DAMVIQNPRYQVTQFGKPVTLSCSQTLNHNVMYWYQQKSSQAPKLLFHYYDKDFNNEADTPDNFQSRRPNTSFCFLDIRSPGLGDTAMYLCATSRDLTGYTFGSGTRLTVV.

The CDR3 region has the DNA TGTGCCACCAGCACACGGGACTCAGAGACCCAGTACTTC. Amino acids: CATSTRDSETQYF. The chain couples TRBV15 to TRBJ2-5, with D perhaps TRBD2 (6 bases). V lost 4 bases and J 4 bases, leaving 10 bases between the germline ends. From germline, CDR1 is LNHNV and CDR2 YYDKDF (reference sequence). The CDR3 sequence is 13 residues long.

This clone showed up just a few times. This chain joins TRBV5-1 and TRBJ2-7; D remains unclear. This CDR3 region has 13 residues. Deletions cut 5 bases from V and 3 bases from J, with 12 bases between. Germline CDR1 is SGHRS and CDR2 is YFSETQ. The DNA for the CDR3 is TGCGCCAGCAGGGCGGACCCCGGCTACGAGCAGTACTTC. Its translation is CASRADPGYEQYF.

The sample holds one count of this clone. The J gene is TRBJ1-4, the V gene TRBV4-1; D call uncertain. CDR1 is MGHRA, CDR2 YSYEKL, per germline. Trimming removed 4 bases from V and 8 bases from J, with 11 bases in between. This CDR3 is built from 13 residues. The CDR3 region is CASSPGRSEKLFF. The CDR3 bases are TGCGCCAGCAGCCCGGGGAGGTCGGAAAAACTGTTTTTT.

The chain combines TRBV5-1 with TRBJ2-1; 11 bases agree with TRBD2. This CDR3 region has 16 residues. Germline V CDR1 and CDR2: SGHRS, YFSETQ. V trimming: 2 bases; J trimming: 5 bases; junction bases outside the gene matches: 6. The CDR3 DNA follows: TGCGCCAGCAGCTTAGGGCCTAGCGGGAGGAACAATGAGCAGTTCTTC. This codes for CASSLGPSGRNNEQFF.

The chain employs TRBV18 and TRBJ2-4; D gene ambiguous. This CDR3 is 21 amino acids long. Germline V gene lookup returns CDR1 KGHSH and CDR2 LQKENI. V shed 2 bases and J shed 0 bases, with 26 bases lying between them. The DNA for the CDR3 is TGTGCCAGCTCACCATCCGGACGGGTACAGAACCCACTCCTAGCCAAAAACATTCAGTACTTC. Translation gives CASSPSGRVQNPLLAKNIQYF.

The chain uses TRBV5-1 and TRBJ1-1, with D tentatively TRBD1 (5 bases). This CDR3 contains 13 residues. Germline V gene data show CDR1 as SGHRS and CDR2 as YFSETQ. V was trimmed by 0 bases and J by 10 bases, leaving 13 bases between them. DNA for the CDR3: TGCGCCAGCAGCTTGGTTCCAGAAAGGGGAGCTTTCTTT. Amino acids: CASSLVPERGAFF. Full variable domain (outside the CDR3, taken from reference TRBV5-1 and TRBJ1-1): KAGVTQTPRYLIKTRGQQVTLSCSPISGHRSVSWYQQTPGQGLQFLFEYFSETQRNKGNFPGRFSGRQFSNSRSEMNVSTLELGDSALYLCASSLVPERGAFFGQGTRLTVV.

This chain connects TRBV5-1 to TRBJ2-2; D gene uncertain. V gave up 1 base and J gave up 2 bases, with 6 bases separating them. The CDR3 has 14 residues. Germline loops: CDR1 SGHRS, CDR2 YFSETQ. CDR3 DNA sequence: TGCGCCAGCAGCTTGATAGTAAACACCGGGGAGCTGTTTTTT. Translation gives CASSLIVNTGELFF.

This chain joins TRBV6-1 and TRBJ2-7; D call uncertain. Per the germline V gene, CDR1 is MNHNS and CDR2 is SASEGT. The CDR3 has 13 amino acids. V was trimmed by 4 bases and J by 7 bases, leaving 14 bases between them. The CDR3 here is CASSGARTLEQYF. Here the CDR3 DNA reads TGTGCCAGCAGTGGGGCGCGGACCTTAGAGCAGTACTTC.

There are a few counts of this clone. The chain links TRBV6-1 to TRBJ2-5, with TRBD2 matching over 8 bases. V dropped 4 bases and J dropped 7; count of bases not matched to a gene: 8. Looked up from germline, CDR1 is MNHNS and CDR2 is SASEGT. CDR3 length: 14 amino acids. CDR3: CASSGNSGMVTQYF. DNA for the CDR3: TGTGCCAGCAGTGGAAATAGCGGGATGGTGACCCAGTACTTC.